Each of the 20 T cell receptor beta chains below was sequenced from the same sample in a study of Graves' ophthalmopathy and Graves' hyperthyroidism. RNA transcripts served as template for amplifying TCR beta CDR3 sequences. Investigators did first-round RT-PCR with HTBI primers, then second-round multiplex PCR. Via MiXCR, TCRdb re-called the multiplex PCR reads, giving one row per CDR3 protein. The sample carries about 1.2 million distinct CDR3 sequences, about 35% recorded once. The sample taken for sequencing was peripheral blood or thyroid tissue (not recorded which). Receptors were obtained from an adult man with Graves' hyperthyroidism.

This chain connects TRBV12-3 or TRBV12-4 to TRBJ1-5, with 9 bases aligning to TRBD1. CDR3 length: 14 residues. V trimming: 5 bases; J trimming: 5 bases; junction bases outside the gene matches: 4. CDR3: CASSQTGGYQPQHF. The CDR3 DNA is TGTGCCAGCAGTCAGACAGGGGGGTATCAGCCCCAGCATTTT.

The chain couples TRBV15 to TRBJ1-4, with 9 positions matching TRBD1. V dropped 0 bases and J dropped 11; count of bases not matched to a gene: 10. Germline V CDR1 and CDR2: LNHNV, YYDKDF (reference sequence). This CDR3 is built from 16 residues. CDR3: CATSRDPRTGADKLFF. CDR3 coding DNA: TGTGCCACCAGCAGAGATCCAAGGACAGGGGCGGATAAACTGTTTTTT.

For this clonotype: A much bigger clone sits one base away, suggesting this may be a read error. This sequence joins TRBV24-1 and TRBJ2-5, with D perhaps assigned TRBD1 or TRBD2 (5 bases each). The length of the CDR3 is 16 residues. CDR1 KGHDR and CDR2 SFDVKD come from the germline V gene. CDR3 sequence: CASSEGAGTVQETQYF. For the CDR3, the DNA is TGTGCCTCCAGTGAGGGTGCCGGGACCGTACAAGAGACCCAGTACTTC.

This clonotype was recorded many times. The CDR3 is CASSLAAGVNYEQYF. As DNA, the CDR3 is TGTGCCAGCAGCTTAGCGGCAGGTGTCAACTACGAGCAGTACTTC. The chain carries TRBV7-2 and TRBJ2-7, with D uncertain. The CDR3 runs to 15 residues. V was cut by 0 bases and J by 3 bases, with 12 bases left in between. In germline, CDR1 is SGHTA, CDR2 FQGNSA.

This clonotype was detected only a few times. V gene TRBV5-1 combines with J gene TRBJ2-7; 9 bases map to TRBD1. The CDR3 sequence is 17 residues long. Germline V gene sequence: CDR1 SGHRS, CDR2 YFSETQ. Trimming removed 5 bases from V and 0 bases from J; junction bases left unmatched: 12. The CDR3 spells CASSPGQGTPSSYEQYF. In DNA form, the CDR3 reads TGCGCCAGCAGTCCGGGACAGGGCACTCCCTCCTCCTACGAGCAGTACTTC.

As concerns this clonotype: Germline and junction disagree at one end, which may indicate a read error. CDR3: CASSRYPRDRVSEQYF. The CDR3 DNA follows: TGCGCCAGCAGCCGATACCCCCGGGACAGGGTAAGCGAGCAGTACTTC. The chain carries TRBV7-9 and TRBJ2-7; the match to TRBD1 covers 9 bases. The CDR3 is made up of 16 amino acids. Germline CDR1 and CDR2: SEHNR and FQNEAQ (reference sequence). Supplemented by reference TRBV7-9 and TRBJ2-7, the full variable domain reads DTGVSQNPRHKITKRGQNVTFRCDPISEHNRLYWYRQTLGQGPEFLTYFQNEAQLEKSRLLSDRFSAERPKGSFSTLEIQRTEQGDSAMYLCASSRYPRDRVSEQYFGPGTRLTVT.

As DNA, the CDR3 is TGCGCCAGCAGCTTGGCCATGACAGGGGAGGTCTACGAGCAGTACTTC. It translates to CASSLAMTGEVYEQYF. This sequence joins TRBV5-1 and TRBJ2-7; 8 positions match TRBD1. The CDR3 is 16 amino acids. From germline, CDR1 is SGHRS and CDR2 YFSETQ. Unmatched junction bases numbered 8, after V lost 0 bases and J lost 3 bases.

In its sample, this clonotype was seen many times. This chain uses TRBV20-1 with TRBJ2-7; no clear D. Trimming removed 4 bases at V and 4 bases at J, with 8 bases between. From germline, CDR1 is DFQATT and CDR2 SNEGSKA (reference sequence). This CDR3 contains 11 residues. The CDR3, as DNA: TGCAGTGCTATCGGGCTTTACGAGCAGTACTTC. Translating it yields CSAIGLYEQYF.

This clonotype was seen repeatedly, ten times or more. J is TRBJ2-5 and V is TRBV7-6, with D perhaps TRBD2 (6 bases). The V end lost 5 bases, the J end lost 5 bases, and 15 bases lay between the germline ends. The length of the CDR3 is 14 residues. Germline loops: CDR1 SGHVS, CDR2 FNYEAQ. CDR3 nucleotide sequence: TGTGCCAGCAGCGGACTATATGCTGCCGAGACCCAGTACTTC. Translated: CASSGLYAAETQYF.

The V gene is TRBV7-2, the J gene TRBJ2-7, with TRBD2 identical over 12 bases. CDR1 is SGHTA, CDR2 FQGNSA, per germline. This CDR3 contains 13 residues. Unmatched junction bases numbered 4, after V lost 1 base and J lost 12 bases. Written as DNA, the CDR3 is TGTGCCAGCAGCTTAGTTATGGGACTAGCGGGGTACTTC. It is translated as CASSLVMGLAGYF.

This clonotype was picked up many times. V gene TRBV7-2 combines with J gene TRBJ1-5; D is unresolved. Trimming took 1 base from V and 3 from J, leaving 10 bases between them. Germline V lookup: CDR1 SGHTA, CDR2 FQGNSA. The length of the CDR3 is 15 residues. CDR3 nucleotides: TGTGCCAGCAGCTTAGTCCCGGTCCTCAATCAGCCCCAGCATTTT. Protein: CASSLVPVLNQPQHF.

The chain has TRBV12-3 or TRBV12-4 and TRBJ2-5; D might be TRBD2 (6 bases). Deletions cut 6 bases from V and 2 bases from J, with 10 bases between. The CDR3 is 13 residues long. Here the CDR3 DNA reads TGTGCCAGCAGAAGACTAGAACAAGAGACCCAGTACTTC. Translating it yields CASRRLEQETQYF.

The chain links TRBV6-2 or TRBV6-3 to TRBJ1-1, with 8 nucleotides matching TRBD1. Germline CDR1 MNHEY, CDR2 SVGEGT. With 4 bases clipped from V and 1 base from J, the junction kept 11 bases outside the gene matches. The CDR3 is 17 amino acids. The CDR3 nucleotides read TGTGCCAGCAGTTGGATACTGCAGGGGGCCGCGAACACTGAAGCTTTCTTT. Encoded protein: CASSWILQGAANTEAFF.

The rearrangement uses TRBV7-8 and TRBJ2-4, with TRBD1 matching over 8 bases. The CDR3 consists of 13 residues. In germline, CDR1 is SGHVS, CDR2 FQNEAQ. With 4 bases clipped from V and 12 bases from J, the junction kept 8 bases outside the gene matches. CDR3 in amino acids: CASSSGQGLGQYF. Written as DNA, the CDR3 is TGTGCCAGCAGCTCCGGACAGGGTCTCGGTCAGTACTTC.

This clonotype was counted at least ten times. This chain connects TRBV7-6 to TRBJ2-7; 7 nucleotides agree with TRBD1. The CDR3 consists of 15 residues. Germline V CDR1 and CDR2: SGHVS, FNYEAQ. The trim removed 1 base at V and 6 bases at J, leaving 9 bases unmatched. In DNA form, the CDR3 reads TGTGCCAGCAGCTTAGTGGGGACAGCGACGGGCGAGCAGTACTTC. Translated, it gives CASSLVGTATGEQYF.

This clonotype has only one observation. Given a much more abundant clone one base away, this may be a read error. The chain combines TRBV10-3 with TRBJ1-2; possible D gene TRBD1, 6 bases. The CDR3 length is 21 residues. Germline V gives CDR1 ENHRY, CDR2 SYGVKD. The V end was cut by 5 bases, the J end by 1 base, with 32 bases between. DNA of the CDR3: TGTGCCATCAGTTACTCGGTCCTCCTACAGGGAAGCCTCGGTGATAACTATGGCTACACCTTC. This gives the protein CAISYSVLLQGSLGDNYGYTF.

J is TRBJ1-5 and V is TRBV19; D is uncertain. The germline V gene encodes CDR1 LNHDA and CDR2 SQIVND (reference sequence). V lost 7 bases and J lost 15, with 22 bases in between. The CDR3 has 13 residues. CDR3 in DNA: TGTGCCAGTACCGACAACAGCGGGCCCCGAATGCATTTT. It specifies CASTDNSGPRMHF.

This clonotype has just a few counts. CDR3 loop: CSAREGSLHYGYTF. The CDR3 nucleotides read TGCAGTGCTAGAGAAGGGTCACTCCACTATGGCTACACCTTC. The chain combines TRBV20-1 with TRBJ1-2; no reliable D call. The CDR3 length is 14 residues. The V gene's germline CDR1 is DFQATT and CDR2 SNEGSKA (reference sequence). Trimming removed 0 bases at V and 3 bases at J, with 11 bases between.

This clonotype was observed at least ten times. One end of the junction fails to match germline, which may point to a read error. The rearrangement links TRBV10-2 to TRBJ1-5, with D perhaps TRBD1 (6 bases). CDR1 is WSHSY, CDR2 SAAADI, per germline. The CDR3 runs to 13 residues. The CDR3 loop is CANSEGESLPQHF. The CDR3 DNA is TGCGCCAACAGTGAGGGGGAAAGCTTGCCCCAGCATTTT.

The CDR3 bases are TGTGCCAGCAGCTCGGGCCGGATGAACACTGAAGCTTTCTTT. This gives the protein CASSSGRMNTEAFF. The chain uses TRBV7-3 and TRBJ1-1, with no clear D. This CDR3 contains 14 residues. The V end lost 4 bases, the J end lost 0 bases, and 9 bases lay between the germline ends. Germline V gene sequence: CDR1 SGHTA, CDR2 FQGTGA.